One sample yielded the 20 T cell receptor beta chains listed below, sequenced in a study of cytomegalovirus exposure and HLA in healthy donors. Generated by immunoSEQ multiplex PCR, the TCRdb table keeps only in-frame clones and is missing some. The sample holds over 150,000 clones, roughly 86% seen once. Source material: PBMCs. Every receptor here comes from a human donor in good health.

The V call is TRBV29-1, the J call TRBJ1-2, with a weak D call TRBD1 (5 bases). Per the germline V gene, CDR1 is SQVTM and CDR2 is ANQGSEA. CDR3 length equals 14 residues. With 0 bases removed from V and 3 bases from J, the gap between germline ends came to 11 bases. The CDR3 DNA reads as TGCAGCGTTGAAGAGTGGGGGGGGTACTATGGCTACACCTTC. This gives the protein CSVEEWGGYYGYTF. Using reference TRBV29-1 and TRBJ1-2 for the parts outside the CDR3, the full variable domain is SAVISQKPSRDICQRGTSLTIQCQVDSQVTMMFWYRQQPGQSLTLIATANQGSEATYESGFVIDKFPISRPNLTFSTLTVSNMSPEDSSIYLCSVEEWGGYYGYTFGSGTRLTVV.

This clone was seen just once. CDR3 in DNA: TGTGCCAGCAGCCCCGGGATAGTCAACACCGGGGAGCTGTTTTTT. Amino acids: CASSPGIVNTGELFF. V and J are TRBV7-3 and TRBJ2-2; weak D call: TRBD2 (5 bases). The CDR3 loop spans 15 amino acids. CDR1 and CDR2 from the germline V gene are SGHTA and FQGTGA. The V and J ends lost 5 bases and 2 bases respectively, with 12 bases between them. Complete variable domain (other parts from reference TRBV7-3 and TRBJ2-2): GAGVSQTPSNKVTEKGKYVELRCDPISGHTALYWYRQSLGQGPEFLIYFQGTGAADDSGLPNDRFFAVRPEGSVSTLKIQRTERGDSAVYLCASSPGIVNTGELFFGEGSRLTVL.

The V and J genes are TRBV7-3 and TRBJ2-5; 8 bases match TRBD2. The CDR3 is made up of 17 amino acids. Germline assignment: CDR1 SGHTA and CDR2 FQGTGA. J lost 4 bases, V lost 0 bases, and 10 bases had no gene match. CDR3 sequence reads: CASSLTTLAGGRETQYF. The CDR3, as DNA: TGTGCCAGCAGCTTAACGACACTGGCGGGGGGAAGAGAGACCCAGTACTTC.

This chain uses TRBV4-2 with TRBJ2-2; 11 bases align to TRBD1. Germline V gene lookup returns CDR1 LGHNA and CDR2 YNFKEQ. The CDR3 covers 15 residues. Trimming at V came to 6 bases and at J to 7 bases, leaving 7 bases not matched to a gene. CDR3 sequence: CASSRGQGAIGELFF. The CDR3 bases are TGTGCCAGCAGTCGTGGACAGGGGGCAATCGGGGAGCTGTTTTTT.

This sequence joins TRBV5-6 and TRBJ1-1, with 12 bases lining up with TRBD1. The CDR3 sequence is 19 residues long. V lost 5 bases, J lost 4 bases, and 18 bases stayed unmatched. CDR1 SGHDT and CDR2 YYEEEE come from the germline V gene. In DNA form, the CDR3 reads TGTGCCAGCAGAACCTCTCCGGGACAGGGGGCGAGAGGGGGCACTGAAGCTTTCTTT. It translates to CASRTSPGQGARGGTEAFF.

This chain uses TRBV9 with TRBJ2-2; maybe TRBD1 (5 bases). This CDR3 is built from 14 residues. Germline V gene lookup returns CDR1 SGDLS and CDR2 YYNGEE. The germline V and J ends were trimmed by 0 bases and 6 bases, with 9 bases remaining between them. CDR3 nucleotide sequence: TGTGCCAGCAGCGTAGATGCAGGGTCCGGGGAGCTGTTTTTT. Translating gives CASSVDAGSGELFF.

The rearrangement uses TRBV7-2 and TRBJ2-4; 11 bases map to TRBD2. The trim removed 0 bases at V and 6 bases at J, leaving 1 base unmatched. The CDR3 is 15 amino acids. Germline V gene lookup returns CDR1 SGHTA and CDR2 FQGNSA. The CDR3 here is CASSLAGTSGNIQYF. DNA for the CDR3: TGTGCCAGCAGCTTAGCCGGGACTAGCGGAAACATTCAGTACTTC.

This chain connects TRBV4-3 to TRBJ2-7, with D maybe TRBD2 (5 bases). This CDR3 has 14 residues. The V end was cut by 4 bases, the J end by 7 bases, with 17 bases between. CDR1 LGHNA and CDR2 YSLEER come from the germline V gene. The CDR3 nucleotides read TGCGCCAGCAGCCCCAAGATGAGGGCCGTGGAGCAGTACTTC. It codes for CASSPKMRAVEQYF.

This clone has only one observation. V usage is TRBV18 and J usage is TRBJ1-1; perhaps TRBD1 as D (6 bases). The CDR3 has 17 amino acids. Looked up from germline, CDR1 is KGHSH and CDR2 is LQKENI. V dropped 1 base and J dropped 5 bases, with 20 bases sitting between them. CDR3 protein: CASSPLEGTRGPTEAFF. The CDR3 region has the DNA TGTGCCAGCTCACCACTGGAGGGAACGCGGGGGCCAACTGAAGCTTTCTTT.

The rearrangement links TRBV6-1 to TRBJ2-1, with a possible D match to TRBD2 (6 bases). The germline V gene has CDR1 MNHNS and CDR2 SASEGT. This CDR3 spans 15 amino acids. The ends were cut back, 2 bases at V and 4 bases at J, with 12 bases in the middle. Here the CDR3 reads CASSERGSGYNEQFF. For the CDR3, the DNA is TGTGCCAGCAGTGAACGGGGGTCCGGATACAATGAGCAGTTCTTC.

The gene calls are TRBV29-1 and TRBJ1-2; 10 bases agree with TRBD1. Germline V gives CDR1 SQVTM, CDR2 ANQGSEA. V was clipped by 3 bases and J by 7 bases; unmatched bases: 8. The CDR3 sequence is 14 residues long. The CDR3: CSVELGQGFFGYTF. CDR3 sequence (DNA): TGCAGCGTTGAGCTGGGACAGGGGTTTTTTGGCTACACCTTC.

The chain has TRBV5-1 and TRBJ2-3; 14 nucleotides line up with TRBD2. This CDR3 contains 15 residues. Germline CDR1 is SGHRS and CDR2 is YFSETQ. The junction had 1 base not matched to a gene; V was cut back by 5 bases and J by 2 bases. The CDR3: CASRGLAGDTDTQYF. CDR3 coding DNA: TGCGCCAGCAGGGGACTAGCGGGAGACACAGATACGCAGTATTTT.

This chain connects TRBV18 to TRBJ2-3; D perhaps matches TRBD2 (6 bases). The V gene lost 1 base and the J gene lost 4 bases, with 15 bases spanning the gap. This CDR3 spans 16 amino acids. Germline loops: CDR1 KGHSH, CDR2 LQKENI. Here the CDR3 DNA reads TGTGCCAGCTCACCACTTGGGGGGACTGGGGCAGATACGCAGTATTTT. Translated, it gives CASSPLGGTGADTQYF.

The chain employs TRBV5-1 and TRBJ2-2; no clear D. The CDR3 totals 14 residues. Germline CDR1 and CDR2: SGHRS and YFSETQ. V shed 4 bases and J shed 4 bases, with 11 bases lying between them. CDR3 protein: CASSRGGGTGELFF. DNA for the CDR3: TGCGCCAGCAGCCGAGGCGGCGGCACCGGGGAGCTGTTTTTT.

The chain links TRBV6-1 to TRBJ1-5, with D perhaps matching TRBD1 (5 bases). CDR1 MNHNS and CDR2 SASEGT come from the germline V gene. The germline V and J ends were trimmed by 6 bases and 8 bases, with 17 bases remaining between them. CDR3 length: 14 amino acids. Here the CDR3 DNA reads TGTGCCAGCAGGACAGACAGTCAATTTGAGCCCCAGCATTTT. This translates into CASRTDSQFEPQHF.

The table lists this clone with a few counts. The genes are TRBV7-9 and TRBJ1-5; TRBD1 agrees at 8 bases. This CDR3 comprises 19 residues. Germline V CDR1 and CDR2: SEHNR, FQNEAQ (reference sequence). V lost 5 bases, J lost 2 bases, and 17 bases stayed unmatched. For the CDR3, the DNA is TGTGCCAGCAGCCGCCACACGGGACAGGTCCGGGGTGGCAATCAGCCCCAGCATTTT. Translated, it gives CASSRHTGQVRGGNQPQHF.

The genes are TRBV5-1 and TRBJ1-2; D remains ambiguous. Germline V CDR1 and CDR2: SGHRS, YFSETQ. The V end lost 0 bases, the J end lost 6 bases, and 15 bases lay between the germline ends. The CDR3 consists of 15 residues. This chain's CDR3 is CASSLVPGKSDGYTF. The CDR3 coding sequence is TGCGCCAGCAGCTTGGTTCCAGGCAAATCCGATGGCTACACCTTC.

In its sample, this clone was seen once. The V and J genes are TRBV5-4 and TRBJ2-5; 7 positions match TRBD1. V shed 4 bases and J 5 bases; nucleotides not matched to a gene: 8. Germline V lookup: CDR1 SGHNT, CDR2 YYREEE (reference sequence). CDR3 length: 14 amino acids. The CDR3 DNA follows: TGTGCCAGCAGCACTACCACAGGGGAGGAGACCCAGTACTTC. Translation gives CASSTTTGEETQYF.

The V and J genes are TRBV27 and TRBJ2-6, with 9 bases identical to TRBD1. There are 17 residues in the CDR3. CDR1 and CDR2 from the germline V gene are MNHEY and SMNVEV (reference sequence). After removal of 2 bases from V and 3 bases from J, the junction contained 5 bases not matched to a gene. The CDR3 sequence: CASSLNRGLGGANVLTF. The CDR3, as DNA: TGTGCCAGCAGTTTAAACAGGGGGCTAGGTGGGGCCAACGTCCTGACTTTC.

This sequence joins TRBV6-6 and TRBJ1-5; 7 nucleotides line up with TRBD1. The CDR3 has 14 amino acids. The germline CDR1 and CDR2 sequences are MNHNY and SVGAGI (reference sequence). The junction had 10 bases not matched to a gene; V was cut back by 7 bases and J by 7 bases. The CDR3 protein is CASTLQGGGQPQHF. The CDR3 DNA sequence: TGTGCCAGCACCCTCCAGGGGGGAGGACAGCCCCAGCATTTT.